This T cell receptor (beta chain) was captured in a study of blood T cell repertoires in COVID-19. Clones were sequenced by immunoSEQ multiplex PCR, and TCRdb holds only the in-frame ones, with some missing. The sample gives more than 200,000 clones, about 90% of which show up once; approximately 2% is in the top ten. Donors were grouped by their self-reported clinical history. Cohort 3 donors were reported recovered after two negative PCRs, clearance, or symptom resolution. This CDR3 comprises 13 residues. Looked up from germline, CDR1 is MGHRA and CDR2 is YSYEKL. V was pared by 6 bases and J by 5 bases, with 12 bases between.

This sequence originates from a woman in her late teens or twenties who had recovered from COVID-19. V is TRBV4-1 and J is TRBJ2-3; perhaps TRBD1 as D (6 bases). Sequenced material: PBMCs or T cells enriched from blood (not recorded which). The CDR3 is CASRPGVGDTQYF. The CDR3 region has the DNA TGCGCCAGCAGGCCAGGGGTAGGAGATACGCAGTATTTT.